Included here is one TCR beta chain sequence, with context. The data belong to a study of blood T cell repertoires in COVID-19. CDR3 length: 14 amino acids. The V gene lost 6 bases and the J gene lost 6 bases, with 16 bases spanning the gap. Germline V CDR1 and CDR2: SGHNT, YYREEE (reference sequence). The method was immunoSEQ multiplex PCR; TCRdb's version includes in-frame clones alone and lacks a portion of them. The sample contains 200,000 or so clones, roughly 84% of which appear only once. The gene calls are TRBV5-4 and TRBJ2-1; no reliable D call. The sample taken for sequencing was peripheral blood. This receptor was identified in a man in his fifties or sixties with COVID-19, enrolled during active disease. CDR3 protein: CASTPRAGFNEQFF. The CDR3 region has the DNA TGTGCCAGCACTCCCCGCGCCGGGTTCAATGAGCAGTTCTTC.